The present T cell receptor beta chain was sequenced within a study of blood T cell repertoires in COVID-19. Germline CDR1 SEHNR, CDR2 FQNEAQ (reference sequence). Trimming removed 1 base at V and 2 bases at J, with 9 bases between. The CDR3 length is 14 residues. Original analysis: Counts of nucleated cells, estimated from reference gene primer amplification, were obtained. Only in-frame clones appear in the TCRdb table, and some are missing; sequencing was by immunoSEQ multiplex PCR. That table furnishes V, J and clone size, whereas the DNA furnished D and trimming. The sample yields 40,000 to 45,000 clones, roughly nine tenths seen once.

Material for sequencing was peripheral blood. The chain joins TRBV7-9 to TRBJ2-7, with D possibly matching TRBD2 (5 bases). The sequence was collected from a human donor in a cohort sampled during active COVID-19. The CDR3 loop reads CASSLGTGTYEQYF. CDR3 DNA sequence: TGTGCCAGCAGCTTAGGGACGGGAACCTACGAGCAGTACTTC.